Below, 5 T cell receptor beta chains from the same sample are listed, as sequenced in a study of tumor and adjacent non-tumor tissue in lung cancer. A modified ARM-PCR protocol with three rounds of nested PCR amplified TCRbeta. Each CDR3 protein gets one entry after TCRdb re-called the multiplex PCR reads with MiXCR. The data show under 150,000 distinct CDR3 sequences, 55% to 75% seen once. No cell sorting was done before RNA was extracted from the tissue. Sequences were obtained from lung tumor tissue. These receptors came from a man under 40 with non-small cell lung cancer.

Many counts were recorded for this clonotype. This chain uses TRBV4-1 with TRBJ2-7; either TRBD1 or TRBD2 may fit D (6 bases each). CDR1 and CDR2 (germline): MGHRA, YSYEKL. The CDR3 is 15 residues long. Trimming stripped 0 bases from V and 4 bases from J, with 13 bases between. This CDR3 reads CASSQESQGGYEQYF. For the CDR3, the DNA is TGCGCCAGCAGCCAAGAGTCACAGGGAGGTTACGAGCAGTACTTC.

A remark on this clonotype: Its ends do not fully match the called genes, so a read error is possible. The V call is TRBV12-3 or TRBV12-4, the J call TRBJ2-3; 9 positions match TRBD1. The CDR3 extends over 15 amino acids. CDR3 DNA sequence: TGTGCCAACAGTCAAGGACAGGGGAACACAGATACGCAGTATTTT. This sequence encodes CANSQGQGNTDTQYF.

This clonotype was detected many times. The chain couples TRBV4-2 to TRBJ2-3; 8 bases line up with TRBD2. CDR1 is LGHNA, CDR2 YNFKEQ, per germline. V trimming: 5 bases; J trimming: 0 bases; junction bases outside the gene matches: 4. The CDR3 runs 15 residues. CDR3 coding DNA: TGTGCCAGCAGCGTTAGCGGGGTTAGCACAGATACGCAGTATTTT. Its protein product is CASSVSGVSTDTQYF.

The CDR3 coding sequence is TGCAGTGTTCATGATGGGACAGGATACTACGAGCAGTACTTC. The encoded protein is CSVHDGTGYYEQYF. V and J are TRBV29-1 and TRBJ2-7; TRBD1 matches at 8 bases. The CDR3 is 14 amino acids. Germline V gene lookup returns CDR1 SQVTM and CDR2 ANQGSEA.

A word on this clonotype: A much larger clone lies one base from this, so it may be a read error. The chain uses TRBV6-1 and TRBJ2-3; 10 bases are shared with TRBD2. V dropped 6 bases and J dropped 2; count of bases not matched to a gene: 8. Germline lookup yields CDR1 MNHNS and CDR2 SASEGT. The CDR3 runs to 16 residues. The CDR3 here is CASRERAGGPTDTQYF. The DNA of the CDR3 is TGTGCCAGCAGAGAAAGAGCGGGGGGGCCCACAGATACGCAGTATTTT.